Presented here are 8 T cell receptor beta chains from one specimen sequenced in a study of blood T cell repertoires in COVID-19. Sequencing was performed with immunoSEQ multiplex PCR; in TCRdb, only in-frame clones are kept and a portion is missing. This sample has 250,000 to 300,000 clones, with roughly nine tenths found just once. Sequencing used peripheral blood. Receptor source: a man in his fifties or sixties with acute or convalescent COVID-19.

The chain is built from TRBV27 and TRBJ2-7, with D possibly TRBD2 on 5 matching bases. Trimming took off 4 bases at V and 6 bases at J, with 10 bases between the two ends. The CDR3 is 12 amino acids. Germline CDR1 MNHEY, CDR2 SMNVEV (reference sequence). Written as DNA, the CDR3 is TGTGCCAGCAGTTCCCAACGGGGCGAGCAGTACTTC. Translated, it gives CASSSQRGEQYF.

On this clone itself: Within the sample, other DNA sequences also encode this same CDR3. The rearrangement joins TRBV27 to TRBJ2-1, with D possibly matching TRBD2 (6 bases). The CDR3 is 15 amino acids. CDR1 MNHEY and CDR2 SMNVEV come from the germline V gene (reference sequence). Trimming left V 3 bases short and J 2 bases short, with 11 bases between. In DNA form, the CDR3 reads TGTGCCAGCAGTTTTAGCGGTGGGGCCTACAATGAGCAGTTCTTC. Translating it yields CASSFSGGAYNEQFF.

The chain has TRBV3-1 (or the pseudogene TRBV3-2) and TRBJ2-1, with D perhaps TRBD2 (7 bases). Germline assignment: CDR1 LGHDT and CDR2 YNNKEL (reference sequence). Trimming took 6 bases from V and 2 from J, leaving 14 bases between them. The CDR3 is made up of 15 amino acids. This chain's CDR3 is CASSLAGATYNEQFF. The DNA for the CDR3 is TGTGCCAGCAGTCTCGCGGGGGCCACCTACAATGAGCAGTTCTTC.

The chain recombines TRBV7-9 with TRBJ1-1, with a weak D call TRBD1 (6 bases). CDR1 is SEHNR, CDR2 FQNEAQ, per germline (reference sequence). The germline V and J ends were trimmed by 5 bases and 6 bases, with 7 bases remaining between them. The CDR3 spans 11 residues. The CDR3 here is CASSTGPEAFF. DNA for the CDR3: TGTGCCAGCAGCACAGGGCCTGAAGCTTTCTTT. Based on the CDR3 plus reference TRBV7-9 and TRBJ1-1, the full variable domain is DTGVSQNPRHKITKRGQNVTFRCDPISEHNRLYWYRQTLGQGPEFLTYFQNEAQLEKSRLLSDRFSAERPKGSFSTLEIQRTEQGDSAMYLCASSTGPEAFFGQGTRLTVV.

Written as DNA, the CDR3 is TGTGCCAGCACCCCCGGCGGCTCCTACGAGCAGTACTTC. This encodes CASTPGGSYEQYF. The chain combines TRBV11-2 with TRBJ2-7, with unresolved D. The CDR3 loop spans 13 amino acids. V was trimmed by 7 bases and J by 0 bases, leaving 10 bases between them. Germline V lookup: CDR1 SGHAT, CDR2 FQNNGV.

CDR3 in DNA: TGTGCCAGCAGCCAAGGGACAGGGGGCCTTGCAAACACCATATATTTT. It codes for CASSQGTGGLANTIYF. The chain joins TRBV3-1 (or the pseudogene TRBV3-2) to TRBJ1-3; 11 bases align to TRBD1. The CDR3 has 16 residues. J gave up 6 bases and V 1 base, and 5 bases lay outside the gene matches. Germline-derived CDR1 and CDR2 are LGHDT and YNNKEL (reference sequence).

The chain is built from TRBV4-1 and TRBJ1-2, with D unclear. Germline V lookup: CDR1 MGHRA, CDR2 YSYEKL. The germline V and J ends were trimmed by 2 bases and 1 base, with 11 bases remaining between them. The CDR3 is made up of 15 amino acids. The chain's CDR3 is CASSQSPGLNYGYTF. CDR3 nucleotides: TGCGCCAGCAGCCAATCCCCCGGTCTTAACTATGGCTACACCTTC.

The chain is built from TRBV19 and TRBJ1-3, with no clear D. The V gene's germline CDR1 is LNHDA and CDR2 SQIVND (reference sequence). The CDR3 consists of 14 residues. The V gene lost 6 bases and the J gene lost 0 bases, with 9 bases spanning the gap. The CDR3 protein is CASRRDHSGNTIYF. In DNA form, the CDR3 reads TGTGCCAGTAGACGGGATCACTCTGGAAACACCATATATTTT.